The text below deals with one T cell receptor beta chain. Antigen: not known. The study ran its PCR with 60 Vbeta and 13 Jbeta primers. Data came from immunoSEQ multiplex PCR; TCRdb stores just in-frame clones and leaves some out. The data contain 90,000 or so clones, around 80% of them singletons. The CDR3 runs 14 residues. Germline V gives CDR1 MNHEY, CDR2 SMNVEV (reference sequence). Trimming cost V 1 base and J 8 bases; bases outside gene matches: 7. This sample was included in a study of cytomegalovirus exposure and HLA in healthy donors. Regarding the study as a whole: Analysis performed later found roughly 17,000 TCR beta sequences associated with HLA alleles at 0.05 false discovery rate. The authors enumerated around 150 TCR beta chains as linked to cytomegalovirus.

The sequenced material came from PBMCs. The chain combines TRBV27 with TRBJ1-1; TRBD1 matches at 7 bases. This TCR derives from a male donor in good health and CMV-seropositive. CDR3 residues: CASSLFPGTEEAFF. DNA of the CDR3: TGTGCCAGCAGTTTATTTCCTGGGACAGAAGAAGCTTTCTTT.